These T cell receptor beta chains were read from a single sample in a study of beta chain features in type 1 diabetes. Method: immunoSEQ multiplex PCR; TCRdb's copy keeps in-frame clones and lacks some. The sample carries 250,000 to 350,000 clones, 15% recorded once. Sequenced input: naive CD4+ T cells from blood. The receptor set was obtained from a man aged 18 to 35 with type 1 diabetes. Both conserved end residues are part of each CDR3. D genes are given only for firm matches. Expanded clones get a size class; other rows say once, few or many, or leave the size out.

d_gene,v_gene,abundance,CDR3aa
NA,TRBV30,few,CAWSLLNTEAFF
NA,TRBV23-1,few,CASSQSGRGRVADTQYF
TRBD1,TRBV30,NA,CAWSRQTGGFNEKLFF
NA,TRBV7-6,few,CASSSTGTEQYF
NA,TRBV15,NA,CATSRVPGVTGELFF
TRBD2,TRBV5-4,NA,CASSRSLAGNTGELFF
TRBD1,TRBV30,NA,CAWKGDRSHYGYTF
TRBD1,TRBV7-9,NA,CASSERQGAYNEQFF
NA,TRBV28,few,CASSSSGRGYGYTF
TRBD2,TRBV7-2,NA,CASSRLPSGGRRNTQYF
TRBD1,TRBV6-5,NA,CASRRGRSETQYF
NA,TRBV7-2,NA,CASSLGPSTDTQYF
TRBD2,TRBV4-2,once,CASRNRISGRALYTGELFF
NA,TRBV5-1,few,CASSLVGANEQYF
NA,TRBV5-1,few,CASSLTGLGETQYF
TRBD2,TRBV5-4,NA,CASSRGLAGGLEQFF
NA,TRBV5-1,few,CASSLTVYEQYF
NA,TRBV27,NA,CASSLRGRQETQYF
NA,TRBV5-1,few,CASSGGWNTEAFF
NA,TRBV29-1,NA,CSVGGEIHNEQFF
TRBD2,TRBV7-2,few,CASSLEGLERETQYF
NA,TRBV29-1,few,CSVEVGGIGADEQYF
NA,TRBV29-1,NA,CSVDAGRGDGYTF
NA,TRBV4-1,NA,CASSQVGQRSREQFF
NA,TRBV7-2,NA,CASSPSVTGAKNIQYF
NA,TRBV6-4,NA,CATRAGNYGYTF
TRBD2,TRBV2,few,CASRTSGAPQETQYF
NA,TRBV30,few,CAWQATGSGNTIYF
TRBD2,TRBV19,few,CASGLAGTNEQFF
TRBD2,TRBV6-6,NA,CASNLAGGDTQYF
TRBD1,TRBV7-2,few,CASSSDRGSQPQHF